This TCR beta chain is drawn from a study of blood T cell repertoires in COVID-19. Background on the study: Italy, Spain and the United States were the sources of the convalescent and acute COVID-19 samples. From T cells, B-cell-depleted T cells, or PBMCs came the material, which was cDNA or gDNA.

The V gene's germline CDR1 is SEHNR and CDR2 FQNEAQ (reference sequence). The CDR3 length is 16 residues. Trimming removed 0 bases at V and 0 bases at J, with 9 bases between. TCRdb's table, derived via immunoSEQ multiplex PCR, lists solely in-frame clones and lacks some. The table records about 270,000 clones, over 80% of them present only once. This TCR derives from a woman under 40 with acute COVID-19. The sequencing sample was made of PBMCs or T cells enriched from blood (not recorded which). The rearrangement joins TRBV7-9 to TRBJ2-4; D not resolved. DNA of the CDR3: TGTGCCAGCAGCTTAGCCCTGGCCGTAGCCAAAAACATTCAGTACTTC. It codes for CASSLALAVAKNIQYF.